The entry that follows covers one T cell receptor (beta chain) sequence. It has no known antigen specificity. No qualities accompany the bases; no much larger clone lies one base away. This specimen comes from a study of control samples from healthy donors and cancer patients (dated by TCRdb to 2020 to 2021). The CDR3 starts with the cysteine, ends with the phenylalanine, and has 13 residues. Kept here is only the CDR3 DNA, which spans 39 bases and is read in frame from base 1. CDR1 and CDR2 are read off the germline V gene as LGHNA and YSLEER. The junction carries 11 bases between V and J, which are trimmed by 4 bases and 7 bases respectively. The library relied on the immunoSEQ multiplex PCR assay. The source is immuneACCESS, and TCRdb retained only in-frame sequences with V and J called. Part of the clones is not carried over; for the studies checked, unresolved V genes explain less than half of this, and the remainder is unexplained. Within this sample are about 100,000 clones, with about 90% of them counted one time only. The ten most abundant clones make up about a sixth of the sample.

The sequence came from a woman in her forties or fifties in good health. The sequencing sample was made of blood. The rearrangement joined TRBV4-3 to TRBJ1-5; the D gene is possibly TRBD1, with 5 bases matching. The sequenced DNA is TGCGCCAGCAGCCCCAGGGTGGGACAGCCCCAGCATTTT. This yields the protein CASSPRVGQPQHF.